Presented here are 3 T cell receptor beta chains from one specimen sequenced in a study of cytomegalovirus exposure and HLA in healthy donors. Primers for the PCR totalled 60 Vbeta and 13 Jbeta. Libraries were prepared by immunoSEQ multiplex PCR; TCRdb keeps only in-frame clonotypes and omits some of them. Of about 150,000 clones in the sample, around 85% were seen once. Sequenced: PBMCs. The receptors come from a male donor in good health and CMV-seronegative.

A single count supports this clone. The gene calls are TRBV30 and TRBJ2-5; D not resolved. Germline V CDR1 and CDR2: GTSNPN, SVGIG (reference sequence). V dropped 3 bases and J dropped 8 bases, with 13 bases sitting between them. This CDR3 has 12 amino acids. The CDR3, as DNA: TGTGCCTGGAGCCCTAAGCTTGATACCCAGTACTTC. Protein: CAWSPKLDTQYF.

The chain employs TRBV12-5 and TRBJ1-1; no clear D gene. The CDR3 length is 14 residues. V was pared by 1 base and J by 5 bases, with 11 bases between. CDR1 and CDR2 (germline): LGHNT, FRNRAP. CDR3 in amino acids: CASGLGLDGTEAFF. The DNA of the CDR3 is TGTGCTAGTGGTTTGGGTCTAGATGGAACTGAAGCTTTCTTT.

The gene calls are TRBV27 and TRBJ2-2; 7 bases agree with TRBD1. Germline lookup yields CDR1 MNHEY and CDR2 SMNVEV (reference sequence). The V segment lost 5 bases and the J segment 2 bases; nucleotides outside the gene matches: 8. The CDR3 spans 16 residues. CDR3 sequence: CASSPMRQGNTGELFF. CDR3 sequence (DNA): TGTGCCAGCAGTCCTATGAGACAGGGAAACACCGGGGAGCTGTTTTTT.